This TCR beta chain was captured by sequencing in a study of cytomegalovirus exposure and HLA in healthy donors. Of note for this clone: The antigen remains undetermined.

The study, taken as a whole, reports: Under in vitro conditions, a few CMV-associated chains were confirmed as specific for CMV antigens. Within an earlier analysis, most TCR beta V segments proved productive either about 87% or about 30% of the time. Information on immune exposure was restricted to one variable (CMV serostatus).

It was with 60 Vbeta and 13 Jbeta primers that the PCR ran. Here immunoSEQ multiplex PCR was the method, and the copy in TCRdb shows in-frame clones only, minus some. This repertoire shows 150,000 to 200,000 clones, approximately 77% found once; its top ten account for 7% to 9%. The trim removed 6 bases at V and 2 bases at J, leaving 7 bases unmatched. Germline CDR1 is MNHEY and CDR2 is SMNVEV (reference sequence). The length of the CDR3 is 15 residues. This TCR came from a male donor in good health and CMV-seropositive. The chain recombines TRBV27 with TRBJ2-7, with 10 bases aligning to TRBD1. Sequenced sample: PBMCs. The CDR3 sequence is CASSPRGTGAYEQYF. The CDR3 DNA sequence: TGTGCCAGCAGCCCAAGGGGGACAGGGGCCTACGAGCAGTACTTC.